This T cell receptor (beta chain) was captured in a study of T-cell reconstitution after alpha-beta-depleted transplantation in children. V lost 7 bases to trimming and J lost 4 bases; unmatched junction nucleotides: 10. The germline gives CDR1 LGHNA, CDR2 YSLEER. The CDR3 is 15 amino acids. This clonotype was counted many times. During its preparation, the TCRbeta library received unique molecular identifiers. TCRdb processed the PCR reads anew with MiXCR; each CDR3 protein has one entry. The sample has about 230,000 distinct CDR3 sequences, 12% seen once. The TCR comes from a human donor who donated a stem cell graft to a child with acute lymphoblastic leukemia. This specimen was PBMCs from the stem cell graft donor, taken from the stem cell graft. V gene TRBV4-3 combines with J gene TRBJ1-2; TRBD1 agrees at 9 bases. The CDR3 sequence: CASTSDRGEFYGYTF. CDR3 in DNA: TGCGCCAGCACCTCGGACAGGGGCGAATTCTATGGCTACACCTTC.